The sequence of this T cell receptor (beta chain) was determined in a study of T cells generated in artificial thymic organoids (dated by TCRdb to 2015 to 2018). With regard to the full study: In some experiments, thymic T cells were further FACS-purified to deplete CD4 immature single positive or double positive precursors. The study compared TCR alpha and beta CDR3 repertoires of CD8 single positive T cells derived from in vitro artificial thymic organoids with the repertoires of thymic and peripheral blood naive CD8 T cells. The displayed repertoire sequencing data were described as being representative of three independent experiments.

The sample holds many counts of this clonotype. It lacks a known antigen. No clone much larger than this one lies a single base away; base qualities are absent. Enrichment of primary CD8+ T cells was performed with magnetic beads using the Miltenyi CD8+ T cell Isolation Kit. Organoid and thymic CD3+TCRalphabeta+CD8 single positive T cells were FACS sorted before RNA extraction. For each sample, total RNA was purified from approximately 40,000 to 200,000 sorted cells using the RNeasy Micro kit, and RNA quality was assessed on an Agilent RNA 6000 Nano chip. To release thymocytes, thymic fragments were dissected, broken up by pipetting and passed through a 70 um strainer. TCRalpha and TCRbeta libraries were amplified in separate semi-nested PCR reactions using Advantage 2 and reverse primers located in the TRAC or TRBC constant regions. The amount of total RNA going into first-strand cDNA synthesis ranged between roughly 3.5 and 550 ng. TCR cDNA libraries were generated by 5'-RACE using the SMARTer PCR cDNA Synthesis kit, with a poly-dT primer for first-strand synthesis. The semi-nested reverse primers in the constant regions carried 5-nucleotide sample-specific barcodes, and the PCR products were cleaned up with the Zymo DNA Clean and Concentrator-5 kit. Up to ten barcoded samples were pooled, ligated to Illumina adaptors and sequenced on an Illumina MiSeq as 2 x 150 bp paired-end reads. As for how the authors treated the data: After demultiplexing, reads were aligned using BLAT against a custom library built from IMGT containing every combination of human TRAV, TRAJ, TRBV, TRBD and TRBJ. The best BLAT hits were picked using pslCDnaFilter (-maxAligns=1, -ignoreIntrons), and custom Perl scripts were used to calculate clonotype frequencies. TCRdb reprocessing: public reads trimmed at Q25 with fastp, clones called with MiXCR, in-frame beta chains kept. Every entry covers one CDR3 protein and lists the most common genes and DNA from its rows. The V and J calls and clone size are TCRdb's, not the authors'. In this sample the table shows fewer than 9,000 distinct CDR3 sequences, about 17% of which occur a single time. The ten largest clones capture more than 1.4% of the sample.

Here is what the overall study found, with its caveats: Organoid-derived CD8 single positive T cells showed physiological TCR clonotype diversity comparable to thymic and blood naive CD8 T cells.

Per the germline V gene, MGHRA is the CDR1 and YSYEKL is the CDR2. The CDR3 measures 15 amino acids from cysteine to phenylalanine. This entry keeps only the CDR3 DNA: 45 bases, framed from base 1. Trimming at the junction amounts to 4 bases on V and 4 bases on J, and the germline ends lie 13 bases apart. The sample was naive CD8+ T cells from the thymus. The cell subset or site label, read with the paper, signifies: CD3+TCRalphabeta+CD8SP T cells; for blood, CD45RO-CCR7+ naive CD8+ T cells. The chain links TRBV4-1 with TRBJ1-4; tentative D gene TRBD1, with 6 bases matching. This TCR was sampled from a human donor who gave cord blood stem cells for thymic organoid culture, a cardiac surgery patient who gave postnatal thymus, or a blood donor (not recorded which). The CDR3: CASSPYGTSNEKLFF. Read as DNA, the sequence is TGCGCCAGCAGCCCATACGGGACAAGTAATGAAAAACTGTTTTTT.